The source of this TCR beta chain is a study of blood T cell repertoires in COVID-19. Study overall: COVID-19 samples from acute and convalescent phases originated in the United States, Italy and Spain. PBMCs, B-cell-depleted T cells, or T cells were the source of the cDNA or gDNA that made up the material.

The CDR3 spans 20 residues. The ends lost 1 base at V and 2 bases at J; junction bases unmatched: 9. Germline V CDR1 and CDR2: SGHVS, FQNEAQ. In the authors' workflow: Nucleated cell number was recorded as an estimate derived from reference gene primer amplification. The assay was immunoSEQ multiplex PCR, and TCRdb's table has in-frame clones only and misses some. From that table come the V and J calls and clone size; the DNA was used to work out D and trimming. Here the sample spans some 140,000 clones, roughly 83% being singletons. The chain joins TRBV7-8 to TRBJ2-1; 15 positions match TRBD2. The specimen sequenced was peripheral blood. This receptor was identified in a woman aged 80 or over with acute or convalescent COVID-19. CDR3 in amino acids: CASSLGGLAGGSKAYNEQFF. The CDR3 DNA follows: TGTGCCAGCAGCTTAGGGGGACTAGCGGGAGGCTCAAAGGCCTACAATGAGCAGTTCTTC.